This TCR beta chain was sequenced in a study of cytomegalovirus exposure and HLA in healthy donors. Healthy donors of bone marrow made up the group. Overall study findings and caveats: Reportedly, a later analysis found an Asian-associated ancestry cluster had fewer N-insertions than the roughly 700-donor mean. Later analysis demonstrated an association between a missense DCLRE1C variant and TCR beta V- and J-gene trimming. A later analysis showed HLA-associated TCR beta chains outstripping equally common others in clonal expansion.

Germline V gives CDR1 WNHNN, CDR2 SYGVQD (reference sequence). With 3 bases clipped from V and 3 bases from J, the junction kept 10 bases outside the gene matches. This CDR3 has 17 amino acids. With regard to this clone: As yet, its antigen is unknown.

Researchers ran the PCR with 60 Vbeta and 13 Jbeta primers. The method was immunoSEQ multiplex PCR; TCRdb's version includes in-frame clones alone and lacks a portion of them. The repertoire has some 150,000 clones, roughly two thirds of them found once; the top ten carry approximately 14%. Material for sequencing was PBMCs. The chain uses TRBV10-1 and TRBJ2-1; 8 bases agree with TRBD1. This sequence was found in a human donor in good health. The CDR3 region has the DNA TGCGCCAGCAGTGATTACCCCAGGGGGCTGCACTACAATGAGCAGTTCTTC. It translates to CASSDYPRGLHYNEQFF.